Listed below are T cell receptor beta chains from one sample, sequenced in a study of cytomegalovirus exposure and HLA in healthy donors. The assay was immunoSEQ multiplex PCR, and TCRdb's table has in-frame clones only and misses some. This table has 30,000 to 45,000 clones, around 83% appearing once. Source material: PBMCs. The receptors here all came from a woman aged 18-29 years in good health and CMV-seronegative. CDR3s include the opening cysteine and the closing phenylalanine or tryptophan. D genes are given only for firm matches. Clone size is stated in some rows and not others, as once, few, many or a class when expanded.

. | . | TRBJ1-5 | TRBV6-1 | CASSEGPDSNQPQHF | TGTGCCAGCAGTGAAGGTCCAGATAGCAATCAGCCCCAGCATTTT
. | . | TRBJ2-1 | TRBV4-3 | CASSQVGLPTGGSPGVEQFF | TGCGCCAGCAGCCAAGTAGGGCTACCGACCGGCGGGAGCCCAGGGGTTGAGCAGTTCTTC
. | . | TRBJ1-2 | TRBV11-3 | CASSNRFRWGYTF | TGTGCCAGCAGCAACAGGTTTCGCTGGGGCTACACCTTC
. | TRBD1 | TRBJ1-2 | TRBV4-3 | CASSPGQGLYGYPF | TGCGCCAGCAGCCCAGGACAGGGACTCTATGGCTACCCCTTC
. | . | TRBJ2-6 | TRBV2 | CASTGSGANVLTF | TGTGCCAGTACAGGCTCTGGGGCCAACGTCCTGACTTTC
. | TRBD2 | TRBJ2-3 | TRBV5-1 | CASSLTSVLSTDTQYF | TGCGCCAGCAGCCTGACTAGCGTTCTTTCCACAGATACGCAGTATTTT
. | . | TRBJ1-5 | TRBV2 | CASSEALAGNQPQHF | TGTGCCAGCAGTGAAGCGCTGGCAGGTAACCAGCCCCAGCATTTT
. | TRBD1 | TRBJ2-1 | TRBV28 | CASSSAGGSYNEQFF | TGTGCCAGCAGCTCCGCAGGGGGCTCCTACAATGAGCAGTTCTTC
. | TRBD2 | TRBJ2-7 | TRBV5-1 | CASTGTSGTYEQYF | TGCGCCAGCACCGGGACTAGCGGGACCTACGAGCAGTACTTC
. | TRBD2 | TRBJ2-7 | TRBV11-3 | CASSLGTSSRDEQYF | TGTGCCAGCAGCTTAGGGACTAGCAGTCGTGACGAGCAGTACTTC
. | . | TRBJ1-2 | TRBV7-2 | CVGRSNYGYTF | TGTGTGGGCAGGTCTAACTATGGCTACACCTTC
. | . | TRBJ2-3 | TRBV9 | CASSVGATDTQYF | TGTGCCAGCAGCGTAGGGGCCACAGATACGCAGTATTTT
. | . | TRBJ1-1 | TRBV6-5 | CASSYSGLGISPEAFF | TGTGCCAGCAGTTACTCGGGCCTGGGTATAAGCCCTGAAGCTTTCTTT
. | . | TRBJ2-7 | TRBV6-1 | CASRGSGYEQYF | TGTGCCAGCCGAGGTAGCGGCTACGAGCAGTACTTC
. | . | TRBJ2-7 | TRBV6-1 | CASIRTQATRVQYF | TGTGCCAGCATCAGGACTCAAGCTACAAGGGTGCAGTACTTC
. | TRBD2 | TRBJ2-7 | TRBV7-6 | CASKKREGQGEQYF | TGTGCCAGCAAGAAGCGGGAGGGCCAGGGTGAGCAGTACTTC
. | . | TRBJ2-7 | TRBV4-2 | CASSQEARRDEQYF | TGTGCCAGCAGCCAAGAGGCGCGGAGGGACGAGCAGTACTTC
few | TRBD2 | TRBJ2-7 | TRBV6-5 | CASSRGASGPYEQYF | TGTGCCAGCAGTCGGGGCGCTAGCGGTCCCTACGAGCAGTACTTC
. | TRBD1 | TRBJ1-6 | TRBV7-9 | CASSLFGTGEFNSPLNF | TGTGCCAGCAGCTTATTTGGGACAGGGGAATTTAATTCACCCCTCAACTTT
few | TRBD2 | TRBJ2-5 | TRBV30 | CAWSVITGAGGETQYF | TGTGCCTGGAGTGTAATAACGGGGGCGGGAGGAGAGACCCAGTACTTC
. | . | TRBJ1-5 | TRBV7-2 | CASSFEGNQPQHF | TGTGCCAGCAGCTTCGAGGGAAATCAGCCCCAGCATTTT
. | . | TRBJ1-1 | TRBV10-3 | CAISEPPLQGTMRTEAFF | TGTGCCATCAGTGAGCCCCCCCTACAGGGCACTATGAGGACTGAAGCTTTCTTT
once | TRBD2 | TRBJ2-3 | TRBV6-6 | CASSSGTIITDTQYF | TGTGCCAGCAGTTCGGGGACTATAATCACAGATACGCAGTATTTT
. | . | TRBJ2-5 | TRBV6-5 | CASSYSGGQYF | TGTGCCAGCAGTTACTCCGGAGGCCAGTACTTC
once | . | TRBJ1-3 | TRBV14 | CASSGGGNTIYF | TGTGCCAGCAGCGGCGGGGGAAACACCATATATTTT
. | . | TRBJ2-3 | TRBV5-5 | CASSRSGALTSTDTQYF | TGTGCCAGCAGCCGAAGCGGTGCCTTAACAAGCACAGATACGCAGTATTTT
. | TRBD2 | TRBJ2-5 | TRBV10-3 | CAISESLAGRKTQYF | TGTGCCATCAGTGAGTCACTAGCGGGAAGGAAGACCCAGTACTTC
. | . | TRBJ1-1 | TRBV14 | CASSPLLRGQNTEAFF | TGTGCCAGCAGCCCACTCTTGAGGGGACAGAACACTGAAGCTTTCTTT
. | TRBD1 | TRBJ1-4 | TRBV15 | CATSRSPPGTGVPNEKLFF | TGTGCCACCAGCAGGTCGCCCCCCGGGACAGGGGTCCCTAATGAAAAACTGTTTTTT
once | . | TRBJ2-1 | TRBV7-2 | CASSTGIEQFF | TGTGCCAGCAGCACAGGGATTGAGCAGTTCTTC
. | TRBD1 | TRBJ1-1 | TRBV27 | CASSRQGRTEAFF | TGTGCCAGCAGTAGACAGGGGAGGACTGAAGCTTTCTTT
once | TRBD1 | TRBJ1-6 | TRBV18 | CASSPGTDSPLHF | TGTGCCAGCTCACCCGGGACAGACTCACCCCTCCACTTT
. | TRBD1 | TRBJ1-1 | TRBV6-5 | CASSYGQGDTEAFF | TGTGCCAGCAGCTACGGACAGGGAGACACTGAAGCTTTCTTT
. | . | TRBJ1-1 | TRBV5-1 | CASSLVGGAQTEAFF | TGCGCCAGCAGCTTGGTCGGGGGGGCGCAGACTGAAGCTTTCTTT
once | TRBD1 | TRBJ1-2 | TRBV7-9 | CASSSRDRIHYGYTF | TGTGCCAGCAGCAGCCGGGACAGGATTCACTATGGCTACACCTTC
. | TRBD2 | TRBJ2-1 | TRBV7-7 | CASSVGEGYEQFF | TGTGCCAGCAGCGTGGGGGAGGGGTATGAGCAGTTCTTC
. | . | TRBJ2-7 | TRBV30 | CAWSVQTDYEQYF | TGTGCCTGGAGTGTACAAACAGACTACGAGCAGTACTTC
. | TRBD2 | TRBJ2-1 | TRBV13 | CASSSPNSGRAGEQFF | TGTGCCAGCAGCTCCCCCAACAGCGGGAGGGCCGGTGAGCAGTTCTTC
. | . | TRBJ1-1 | TRBV6-1 | CASSEGLVNTEAFF | TGTGCCAGCAGTGAAGGGCTAGTGAACACTGAAGCTTTCTTT
. | . | TRBJ1-1 | TRBV27 | CASSLLWSGVNTEAFF | TGTGCCAGCAGTTTACTGTGGTCCGGGGTGAACACTGAAGCTTTCTTT
. | . | TRBJ2-1 | TRBV19 | CASSRSHWSYNEQFF | TGTGCCAGTAGTAGGTCGCACTGGTCCTACAATGAGCAGTTCTTC
. | . | TRBJ2-5 | TRBV13 | CASSTGLQETQYF | TGTGCCAGCAGCACGGGACTCCAAGAGACCCAGTACTTC
. | . | TRBJ1-5 | TRBV7-8 | CASSPTTGNQPQHF | TGTGCCAGCAGCCCAACGACAGGCAATCAGCCCCAGCATTTT
. | . | TRBJ2-1 | TRBV19 | CASSIGRKRAVNEQFF | TGTGCCAGTAGTATCGGCCGTAAGCGGGCAGTCAATGAGCAGTTCTTC
. | . | TRBJ2-7 | TRBV15 | CATSRGGEGYEQYF | TGTGCCACCAGTAGAGGAGGAGAGGGCTACGAGCAGTACTTC
few | TRBD1 | TRBJ2-7 | TRBV6-6 | CASSRTGDEQYF | TGTGCCAGCAGCAGGACAGGGGACGAGCAGTACTTC
. | . | TRBJ2-7 | TRBV7-2 | CASSLGRGSYEQYF | TGTGCCAGCAGCTTAGGTAGGGGTTCCTACGAGCAGTACTTC
. | TRBD2 | TRBJ2-1 | TRBV19 | CASRTLGLAFEQFF | TGTGCCAGTAGGACCCTGGGACTAGCTTTTGAGCAGTTCTTC
. | TRBD2 | TRBJ2-1 | TRBV7-8 | CASSLGDGTSGSNEQFF | TGTGCCAGCAGCTTAGGGGACGGGACTAGCGGGAGCAATGAGCAGTTCTTC